This T cell receptor (beta chain) comes out of a study of a mutant IDH1 vaccine in newly diagnosed glioma. Whole-study context: Following radiotherapy alone, or alongside temozolomide cycles, vaccination was started after an interval of 4-6 weeks. The treated group averaged 40.4 years old and was roughly 62% male, roughly 40% female. The study held visit V12 at week 35 and visit V13 at week 47.

For this clone: Its antigen is not identified.

Sample time point: week 47, end of study. A single vaccine dose contained 300 ug of mutant IDH1 20-mer peptide, and topical imiquimod was used with it. Administration of eight vaccinations to patients took place in weeks 1, 3, 5, 7, 11, 15, 19, 23. Here immunoSEQ multiplex PCR was the method, and the copy in TCRdb shows in-frame clones only, minus some. The data show 30,000 to 40,000 clones, around nine tenths seen once. V was shortened by 2 bases and J by 4 bases, with 6 bases between the two germline ends. The CDR3 covers 13 residues. In germline, CDR1 is MNHEY, CDR2 SMNVEV (reference sequence). The sequence was obtained from a woman aged 25 to 39 with glioma. The gene calls are TRBV27 and TRBJ1-5; no definite D call. Here the sequenced sample was PBMCs, taken from a glioma patient whose treatment included an IDH1 peptide vaccine. CDR3 amino acids: CASSLIGNQPQHF. Written as DNA, the CDR3 is TGTGCCAGCAGTTTAATAGGGAATCAGCCCCAGCATTTT.